This is a list of T cell receptor beta chains from one sample in a study of T cells after yellow fever vaccination. MiXCR was run by TCRdb on the 5' RACE reads, yielding one entry per CDR3 protein. The sample lists some 350,000 distinct CDR3 sequences; about 4% were seen once. This sample comprised PBMCs, obtained 5 days after the yellow fever booster vaccination. The receptors originated from a man aged 18 to 30 who received the YFV17D yellow fever vaccine. The CDR3 runs from the conserved cysteine through the conserved F or W. D genes are given only for firm matches. Size tells how often a clone was seen (once, few, many) or the class of an expanded clone, and some rows leave it out.

D gene: NA; clone size: few; V gene: TRBV4-3; J gene: TRBJ1-2; CDR3 DNA: TGCGCCAGCAGCCAGGAATTTAACAGGGCTGGATGGGATGGCTACACCTTC; CDR3 protein: CASSQEFNRAGWDGYTF
D gene: TRBD2; clone size: many; V gene: TRBV20-1; J gene: TRBJ2-3; CDR3 DNA: TGCAGTGCTGTGGGACTAGCGGGGGCCCAGCAGGATTTT; CDR3 protein: CSAVGLAGAQQDF
D gene: NA; clone size: many; V gene: TRBV4-2; J gene: TRBJ1-1; CDR3 DNA: TGTGCCAGCAGCCAAGATCTCGGAGACAAGAACACTGAAGCTTTCTTT; CDR3 protein: CASSQDLGDKNTEAFF
D gene: NA; clone size: few; V gene: TRBV18; J gene: TRBJ2-1; CDR3 DNA: TGTGCCAGCTCACCAATTCCAGGGGAGGGAGAGCAGTTCTTC; CDR3 protein: CASSPIPGEGEQFF
D gene: TRBD1; clone size: many; V gene: TRBV19; J gene: TRBJ2-1; CDR3 DNA: TGTGCCAGTAGTCGAGGGGGCGGTGAGCAGTTCTTC; CDR3 protein: CASSRGGGEQFF
D gene: NA; clone size: many; V gene: TRBV5-1; J gene: TRBJ2-6; CDR3 DNA: TGCGCCAGCAGCCCATTCGCCCCTGGGGCCAACGTCCTGACTTTC; CDR3 protein: CASSPFAPGANVLTF
D gene: TRBD1; clone size: many; V gene: TRBV27; J gene: TRBJ1-6; CDR3 DNA: TGTGCCAGCAGATCAGGGGGCGGGGGTTCACCCCTCCACTTT; CDR3 protein: CASRSGGGGSPLHF
D gene: TRBD1; clone size: few; V gene: TRBV10-3; J gene: TRBJ2-3; CDR3 DNA: TGTGCCATCAGCACCCCTCGCGGCCTTGTAACAGGGGGATTAAGCACAGATACGCAGTATTTT; CDR3 protein: CAISTPRGLVTGGLSTDTQYF
D gene: TRBD2; clone size: NA; V gene: TRBV5-5; J gene: TRBJ2-1; CDR3 DNA: TGTGCCAGCAGCTTGGCCCAACTAGCGGGGGCCAATGAGCAGTTCTTC; CDR3 protein: CASSLAQLAGANEQFF
D gene: NA; clone size: few; V gene: TRBV19; J gene: TRBJ2-4; CDR3 DNA: TGTGCCAGTAGTATTGGCAGAAACCTACTAACTGTTGTAGCCAAAAACATTCAGTACTTC; CDR3 protein: CASSIGRNLLTVVAKNIQYF
D gene: NA; clone size: many; V gene: TRBV7-2; J gene: TRBJ1-1; CDR3 DNA: TGTGCCAGCAGTGGGGGGGTTGAAGCTTTCTTT; CDR3 protein: CASSGGVEAFF
D gene: NA; clone size: few; V gene: TRBV30; J gene: TRBJ1-2; CDR3 DNA: TGTGCCTGGAGTGTACCCGGAGCTGGCTATGGCTACACCTTC; CDR3 protein: CAWSVPGAGYGYTF
D gene: TRBD2; clone size: many; V gene: TRBV5-5; J gene: TRBJ2-3; CDR3 DNA: TGTGCCAGCAGCAGACGGGGGGGGTACACAGATACGCAGTATTTT; CDR3 protein: CASSRRGGYTDTQYF
D gene: TRBD1; clone size: NA; V gene: TRBV29-1; J gene: TRBJ2-7; CDR3 DNA: TGCAGCGTCTGCCGACAGGGCGGATACGAGCAGTACTTC; CDR3 protein: CSVCRQGGYEQYF
D gene: NA; clone size: many; V gene: TRBV18; J gene: TRBJ2-3; CDR3 DNA: TGTGCCAGCTCACCGAAGCAGGGGAGCACAGATACGCAGTATTTT; CDR3 protein: CASSPKQGSTDTQYF
D gene: NA; clone size: NA; V gene: TRBV7-2; J gene: TRBJ2-5; CDR3 DNA: TGTGCCAGCAGCTTAGGAGGCACGGTCGGAGAGACCCAGTACTTC; CDR3 protein: CASSLGGTVGETQYF
D gene: NA; clone size: few; V gene: TRBV2; J gene: TRBJ2-6; CDR3 DNA: TGTGCCAGCAGCGTCGAGGTGGACAACGTCCTGACTTTC; CDR3 protein: CASSVEVDNVLTF
D gene: NA; clone size: NA; V gene: TRBV19; J gene: TRBJ2-1; CDR3 DNA: TGTGCCAGTAGTAGTTACAGGTTCTCTTCTAATGAGCAGTTCTTC; CDR3 protein: CASSSYRFSSNEQFF
D gene: TRBD2; clone size: few; V gene: TRBV7-2; J gene: TRBJ2-1; CDR3 DNA: TGTGCCAGCAGCAGCCGAGGGACTAGCGTCTACAATGAGCAGTTCTTC; CDR3 protein: CASSSRGTSVYNEQFF
D gene: NA; clone size: few; V gene: TRBV5-1; J gene: TRBJ2-5; CDR3 DNA: TGCGCCAGCAGCCCAGGGGCCCAAACTTTCGCTTCCCAAGAGACCCAGTACTTC; CDR3 protein: CASSPGAQTFASQETQYF
D gene: TRBD2; clone size: many; V gene: TRBV7-2; J gene: TRBJ2-5; CDR3 DNA: TGTGCCAGCAGCTTAACTAGCGGGGAGACCCAGTACTTC; CDR3 protein: CASSLTSGETQYF
D gene: NA; clone size: few; V gene: TRBV28; J gene: TRBJ2-7; CDR3 DNA: TGTGCCAGCAGGGACAGTCTGACCTCCTACGAGCAGTACTTC; CDR3 protein: CASRDSLTSYEQYF
D gene: NA; clone size: NA; V gene: TRBV30; J gene: TRBJ2-5; CDR3 DNA: TGTGCCTGGAGTGTACAGTCAGAGACCCAGTACTTC; CDR3 protein: CAWSVQSETQYF
D gene: NA; clone size: NA; V gene: TRBV5-5; J gene: TRBJ2-1; CDR3 DNA: TGTGCCAGCAGCTTGGCCATGGTAGCGGTGTACAATGAGCAGTTCTTC; CDR3 protein: CASSLAMVAVYNEQFF
D gene: NA; clone size: many; V gene: TRBV3-2; J gene: TRBJ2-3; CDR3 DNA: TGTGCCAGCAGCCAAGAAGAATTACAGGACTACACAGATACGCAGTATTTT; CDR3 protein: CASSQEELQDYTDTQYF
D gene: NA; clone size: few; V gene: TRBV18; J gene: TRBJ1-1; CDR3 DNA: TGTGCCAGCTCACCACCGGGGGGGCTGGTGAACACTGAAGCTTTCTTT; CDR3 protein: CASSPPGGLVNTEAFF
D gene: TRBD1; clone size: few; V gene: TRBV20-1; J gene: TRBJ2-7; CDR3 DNA: TGCAGTGCTAGAAGACAGGGGGGGCGTGAGCAGTACTTC; CDR3 protein: CSARRQGGREQYF
D gene: NA; clone size: many; V gene: TRBV7-2; J gene: TRBJ1-4; CDR3 DNA: TGTGCCAGCAGCTTAGTAAAGGGATATGAAAAACTGTTTTTT; CDR3 protein: CASSLVKGYEKLFF
D gene: NA; clone size: few; V gene: TRBV7-2; J gene: TRBJ1-1; CDR3 DNA: TGTGCCAGCAGCCCAAGAGGGGGTAACACTGAAGCTTTCTTT; CDR3 protein: CASSPRGGNTEAFF
D gene: TRBD1; clone size: NA; V gene: TRBV7-2; J gene: TRBJ2-3; CDR3 DNA: TGTGCCAGCAGCTACAACTACAGGGGGGATACGCAGTATTTT; CDR3 protein: CASSYNYRGDTQYF
D gene: NA; clone size: few; V gene: TRBV9; J gene: TRBJ1-1; CDR3 DNA: TGTGCCAGCAAAGGGGGAAACACTGAAGCTTTCTTT; CDR3 protein: CASKGGNTEAFF
D gene: NA; clone size: few; V gene: TRBV5-1; J gene: TRBJ2-2; CDR3 DNA: TGCGCCAGCAGCCGAGCTGCAGGGGAAACCGGGGAGCTGTTTTTT; CDR3 protein: CASSRAAGETGELFF
D gene: NA; clone size: few; V gene: TRBV28; J gene: TRBJ2-5; CDR3 DNA: TGTGCCAGCAGTTACCAAAGTCGAGAGACCCAGTACTTC; CDR3 protein: CASSYQSRETQYF
D gene: TRBD1; clone size: NA; V gene: TRBV10-3; J gene: TRBJ2-5; CDR3 DNA: TGTGCCAGCGGACAGGGGCGAGAGGAGACCCAGTACTTC; CDR3 protein: CASGQGREETQYF
D gene: NA; clone size: few; V gene: TRBV27; J gene: TRBJ2-7; CDR3 DNA: TGTGCCAGCAGTTTACAGGGGCGCTCCTACGAGCAGTACTTC; CDR3 protein: CASSLQGRSYEQYF
D gene: NA; clone size: NA; V gene: TRBV4-1; J gene: TRBJ1-2; CDR3 DNA: TGCGCCAGCAGACAAGCACTACAGAACCGGGGCTACACCTTC; CDR3 protein: CASRQALQNRGYTF
D gene: NA; clone size: few; V gene: TRBV13; J gene: TRBJ2-1; CDR3 DNA: TGTGCCAGCAGCCTCGACCGGCCTGAGCAGTTCTTC; CDR3 protein: CASSLDRPEQFF
D gene: TRBD2; clone size: NA; V gene: TRBV6-5; J gene: TRBJ2-5; CDR3 DNA: TGTGCCAGCCAGGGCCGGCGGGGGGGTTTAGAGACCCAGTACTTC; CDR3 protein: CASQGRRGGLETQYF
D gene: NA; clone size: few; V gene: TRBV6-5; J gene: TRBJ1-2; CDR3 DNA: TGTGCCAGCAGTTACTCGCTAGACTATGGCTACACCTTC; CDR3 protein: CASSYSLDYGYTF
D gene: NA; clone size: NA; V gene: TRBV19; J gene: TRBJ2-5; CDR3 DNA: TGTGCCACAGGCGGATCGGAGACCCAGTACTTC; CDR3 protein: CATGGSETQYF
D gene: TRBD2; clone size: many; V gene: TRBV20-1; J gene: TRBJ2-1; CDR3 DNA: TGCAGTGCCCCTCGGGGCCGGGGGGGCCGGGGTGAGCAGTTCTTC; CDR3 protein: CSAPRGRGGRGEQFF
D gene: TRBD1; clone size: NA; V gene: TRBV15; J gene: TRBJ1-1; CDR3 DNA: TGTGCCACCAGCGGAATACAGGGGACTGAAGCTTTCTTT; CDR3 protein: CATSGIQGTEAFF
D gene: NA; clone size: many; V gene: TRBV5-1; J gene: TRBJ2-7; CDR3 DNA: TGCGCCAGCAGACGTATCGGGGGGGACAGCTACGAGCAGTACTTC; CDR3 protein: CASRRIGGDSYEQYF
D gene: TRBD1; clone size: many; V gene: TRBV7-2; J gene: TRBJ1-2; CDR3 DNA: TGTGCCAGCAGCATACTAGGACAGGGGGTTGGCTACACCTTC; CDR3 protein: CASSILGQGVGYTF
D gene: NA; clone size: NA; V gene: TRBV6-2/TRBV6-3; J gene: TRBJ2-3; CDR3 DNA: TGTGCCAGCAAACCCCTCAGCGCGGGGCTCACAGATACGCAGTATTTT; CDR3 protein: CASKPLSAGLTDTQYF
D gene: TRBD1; clone size: few; V gene: TRBV5-1; J gene: TRBJ1-1; CDR3 DNA: TGCGCCAGTACAACAGGGGGCTCGGGAGGATCCGAAGCTTTCTTT; CDR3 protein: CASTTGGSGGSEAFF
D gene: NA; clone size: NA; V gene: TRBV20-1; J gene: TRBJ1-1; CDR3 DNA: TGCAGTGCTAGAGATCACCGGAGGAGCACTGAAGCTTTCTTT; CDR3 protein: CSARDHRRSTEAFF
D gene: NA; clone size: many; V gene: TRBV2; J gene: TRBJ1-5; CDR3 DNA: TGTGCCAGCAATTCTGGGGGGGACCAGCCCCAGCATTTT; CDR3 protein: CASNSGGDQPQHF
D gene: TRBD2; clone size: NA; V gene: TRBV7-9; J gene: TRBJ2-3; CDR3 DNA: TGTGCCAGCAGCCCCGTCGGGGGGGCAGATACGCAGTATTTT; CDR3 protein: CASSPVGGADTQYF
D gene: NA; clone size: few; V gene: TRBV7-8; J gene: TRBJ1-5; CDR3 DNA: TGTGCCAGCAGCTTGCAGGGCGGGTTAAGCAATCAGCCCCAGCATTTT; CDR3 protein: CASSLQGGLSNQPQHF
D gene: NA; clone size: few; V gene: TRBV7-2; J gene: TRBJ2-7; CDR3 DNA: TGTGCCAGCAGCTTAAACTGGTACTACGAGCAGTACTTC; CDR3 protein: CASSLNWYYEQYF
D gene: NA; clone size: many; V gene: TRBV5-4; J gene: TRBJ1-2; CDR3 DNA: TGTGCCAGCAGCTTGCGGACCGCCACTCATGGCTACACCTTC; CDR3 protein: CASSLRTATHGYTF
D gene: TRBD2; clone size: few; V gene: TRBV4-2; J gene: TRBJ2-5; CDR3 DNA: TGTGCCAGCAGCCCGGGACTAGTGCGCCAAGAGACCCAGTACTTC; CDR3 protein: CASSPGLVRQETQYF
D gene: TRBD1; clone size: few; V gene: TRBV24-1; J gene: TRBJ2-3; CDR3 DNA: TGTGCCACCAGTGACCCGGGACAGGATGCAGATACGCAGTATTTT; CDR3 protein: CATSDPGQDADTQYF
D gene: NA; clone size: NA; V gene: TRBV18; J gene: TRBJ1-2; CDR3 DNA: TGTGCCAGCTCACCGGCAGGGAGTGGCTACACCTTC; CDR3 protein: CASSPAGSGYTF
D gene: TRBD1; clone size: NA; V gene: TRBV30; J gene: TRBJ2-6; CDR3 DNA: TGTGCCGTGGCGTGGGGACAGGGGGCGATTGGGGCCAACGTCCTGACTTTC; CDR3 protein: CAVAWGQGAIGANVLTF
D gene: NA; clone size: NA; V gene: TRBV19; J gene: TRBJ1-2; CDR3 DNA: TGTGCCAGTAGTGAAACACTCCTACCCGGGGTCTATGGCTACACCTTC; CDR3 protein: CASSETLLPGVYGYTF
D gene: NA; clone size: few; V gene: TRBV5-8; J gene: TRBJ1-5; CDR3 DNA: TGTGCCAGCAACTCGTGGGCAGAATATCAGCCCCAGCATTTT; CDR3 protein: CASNSWAEYQPQHF
D gene: TRBD1; clone size: few; V gene: TRBV6-2/TRBV6-3; J gene: TRBJ2-4; CDR3 DNA: TGTGCCAGCAGCTCTTACAGGGGCCGTCTTCTGGCCAAAAACATTCAGTACTTC; CDR3 protein: CASSSYRGRLLAKNIQYF
D gene: NA; clone size: few; V gene: TRBV7-6; J gene: TRBJ1-5; CDR3 DNA: TGTGCCAGCAGCTTAGGGCCAGGGCCCGCTAATCAGCCCCAGCATTTT; CDR3 protein: CASSLGPGPANQPQHF